The present entry profiles one T cell receptor (beta chain) with its context. The CDR3 consists of 14 residues. Trimming cost V 0 bases and J 2 bases, with 8 bases left between them. Germline V CDR1 and CDR2: SGDLS, YYNGEE. This sample stems from a study of blood T cell repertoires in COVID-19. Assay used: immunoSEQ multiplex PCR; TCRdb lists only in-frame clones, some missing. The sample shows about 42,000 clones, 85% of them seen only once. The chain has TRBV9 and TRBJ1-2; perhaps TRBD1 as D (6 bases). Material for sequencing was peripheral blood. This TCR was recovered from a man aged 50 to 60 with active COVID-19. The CDR3 reads CASSVGQENYGYTF. The CDR3 coding sequence is TGTGCCAGCAGCGTAGGACAGGAGAACTATGGCTACACCTTC.